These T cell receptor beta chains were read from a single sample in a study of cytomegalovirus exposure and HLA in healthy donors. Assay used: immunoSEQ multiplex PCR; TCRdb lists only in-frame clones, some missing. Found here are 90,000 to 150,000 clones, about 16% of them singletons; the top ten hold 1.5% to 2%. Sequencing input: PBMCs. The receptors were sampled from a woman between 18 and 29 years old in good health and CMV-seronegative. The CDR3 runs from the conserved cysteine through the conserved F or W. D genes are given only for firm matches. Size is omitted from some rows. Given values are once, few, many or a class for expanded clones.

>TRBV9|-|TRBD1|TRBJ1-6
CASSGQGGTGAVVHF
TGTGCCAGCAGCGGACAGGGTGGCACCGGGGCTGTGGTCCACTTT
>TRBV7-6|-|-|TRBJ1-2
CASSLAAGANYGYTF
TGTGCCAGCAGCTTAGCAGCAGGGGCTAACTATGGCTACACCTTC
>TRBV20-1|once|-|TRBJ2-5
CSAKIVETQYF
TGCAGTGCTAAGATAGTTGAGACCCAGTACTTC
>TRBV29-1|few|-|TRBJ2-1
CSVEDPGTPYNEQFF
TGCAGCGTTGAAGATCCCGGGACACCTTACAATGAGCAGTTCTTC
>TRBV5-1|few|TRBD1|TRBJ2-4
CASTPTARGRAKNIQYF
TGCGCCAGCACCCCAACTGCCAGGGGGCGAGCCAAAAACATTCAGTACTTC
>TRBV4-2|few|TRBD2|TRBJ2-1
CASSPGTSGGEYNEQFF
TGTGCCAGCAGCCCCGGGACTAGCGGGGGGGAATACAATGAGCAGTTCTTC
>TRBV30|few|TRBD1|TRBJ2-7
CAWVSDRGGTEQYF
TGTGCCTGGGTCTCCGACAGGGGGGGGACCGAGCAGTACTTC
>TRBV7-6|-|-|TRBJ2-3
CASSFDAGLPTDTQYF
TGTGCCAGCAGCTTTGACGCGGGCCTCCCCACAGATACGCAGTATTTT
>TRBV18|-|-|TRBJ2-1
CASSPSSYNEQFF
TGTGCCAGCTCCCCGAGCTCCTACAATGAGCAGTTCTTC
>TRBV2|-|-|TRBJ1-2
CASSEESGLIYGYTF
TGTGCCAGCAGTGAAGAGTCAGGTCTAATCTATGGCTACACCTTC
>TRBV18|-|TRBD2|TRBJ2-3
CASSPGLAGTGTDTQYF
TGTGCCAGCTCACCCGGACTAGCGGGAACGGGCACAGATACGCAGTATTTT
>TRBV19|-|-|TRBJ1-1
CASSIDQGGGTEAFF
TGTGCCAGTAGTATAGATCAAGGCGGGGGCACTGAAGCTTTCTTT
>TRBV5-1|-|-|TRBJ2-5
CASSFLTSYQETQYF
TGCGCCAGCAGCTTTCTCACTAGTTACCAAGAGACCCAGTACTTC
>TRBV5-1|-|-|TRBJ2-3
CASSLGVATSTDTQYF
TGCGCCAGCAGCTTGGGGGTGGCGACTAGCACAGATACGCAGTATTTT
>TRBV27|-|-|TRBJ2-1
CASSPPGNYNEQFF
TGTGCCAGCAGTCCCCCGGGTAACTACAATGAGCAGTTCTTC
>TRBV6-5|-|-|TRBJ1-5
CASGGGGDNQPQHF
TGTGCCAGCGGGGGAGGGGGAGACAATCAGCCCCAGCATTTT
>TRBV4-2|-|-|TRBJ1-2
CASSQDRSGNGYTF
TGTGCCAGCAGCCAAGACAGGTCGGGAAATGGCTACACCTTC
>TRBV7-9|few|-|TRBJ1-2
CASSQKFLAGYGYTF
TGTGCCAGCAGCCAAAAGTTCCTGGCAGGTTATGGCTACACCTTC
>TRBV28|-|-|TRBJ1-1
CASREYRMNTEAFF
TGTGCCAGCAGGGAATACAGGATGAACACTGAAGCTTTCTTT
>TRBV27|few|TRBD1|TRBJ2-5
CASSQTGGVTQYF
TGTGCCAGCAGCCAGACAGGGGGCGTGACCCAGTACTTC
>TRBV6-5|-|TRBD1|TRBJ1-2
CASRRRQGLGYGYTF
TGTGCCAGCAGACGACGACAGGGGCTCGGCTATGGCTACACCTTC
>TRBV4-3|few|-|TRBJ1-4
CASSQEWQGKGEKLFF
TGCGCCAGCAGCCAAGAGTGGCAGGGTAAAGGGGAAAAACTGTTTTTT
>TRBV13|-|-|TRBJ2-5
CASSLGLGGAPYQETQYF
TGTGCCAGCAGCTTAGGTTTGGGGGGGGCCCCTTACCAAGAGACCCAGTACTTC
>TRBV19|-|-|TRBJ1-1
CASSIRLSEAFF
TGTGCCAGTAGTATACGCCTAAGCGAAGCTTTCTTT
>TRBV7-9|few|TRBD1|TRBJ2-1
CASSTRTGGNEQFF
TGTGCCAGCAGCACGCGGACAGGGGGAAATGAGCAGTTCTTC
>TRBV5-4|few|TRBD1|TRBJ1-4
CASSLGGNRGSNEKLFF
TGTGCCAGCAGCTTGGGGGGAAACAGGGGATCGAATGAAAAACTGTTTTTT
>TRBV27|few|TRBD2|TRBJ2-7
CASSLKGLAAHEQYF
TGTGCCAGCAGTTTAAAGGGACTAGCCGCCCACGAGCAGTACTTC
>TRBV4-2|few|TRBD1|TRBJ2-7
CASSQETGGSYEQYF
TGTGCCAGCAGCCAGGAGACAGGGGGGAGCTACGAGCAGTACTTC
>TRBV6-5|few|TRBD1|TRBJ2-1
CASSVRDRGHEQFF
TGTGCCAGCAGTGTCCGGGACAGGGGGCATGAGCAGTTCTTC
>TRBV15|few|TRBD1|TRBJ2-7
CATSRGQGFSEEQYF
TGTGCCACCAGCAGAGGACAGGGCTTTTCTGAAGAGCAGTACTTC
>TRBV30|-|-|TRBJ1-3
CAWSGAPHALERTIYF
TGTGCCTGGAGTGGGGCCCCCCATGCTCTGGAACGGACCATATATTTT
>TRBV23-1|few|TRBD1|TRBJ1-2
CASSQPYPPGQSNYGYTF
TGCGCCAGCAGTCAACCATACCCTCCGGGACAGTCTAACTATGGCTACACCTTC
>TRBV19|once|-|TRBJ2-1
CASSYSGQLIYNEQFF
TGTGCCAGTAGTTACTCTGGACAGCTAATTTACAATGAGCAGTTCTTC